The rows below give T cell receptor beta chains drawn from one sample of a study of T cell changes during pregnancy in multiple sclerosis. Here immunoSEQ multiplex PCR was the method, and the copy in TCRdb shows in-frame clones only, minus some. The data contain tens of thousands of clones, roughly 90% of them singletons. Sequencing used peripheral blood, obtained in the first trimester of pregnancy. All receptors come from a female donor in good health, enrolled as a control in a pregnancy study. The CDR3 runs from the conserved cysteine through the conserved F or W. D genes are given only for firm matches. Clone size appears in some rows only: once, few, many, or a class for an expanded clone.

j_gene	abundance	v_gene	d_gene	CDR3aa	CDR3nt
TRBJ1-5	-	TRBV27	-	CASSSYGVPNQPQHF	TGTGCCAGCAGTTCCTACGGGGTCCCGAATCAGCCCCAGCATTTT
TRBJ2-7	few	TRBV7-2	-	CASSLATRSYEQYF	TGTGCCAGCAGCTTAGCAACTAGATCCTACGAGCAGTACTTC
TRBJ2-2	-	TRBV7-7	-	CASSSGLGGTGELFF	TGTGCTAGCAGCTCCGGACTGGGGGGCACCGGGGAGCTGTTTTTT
TRBJ2-2	-	TRBV12-5	TRBD1	CASAWTGVPGELFF	TGTGCTAGTGCCTGGACAGGGGTTCCCGGGGAGCTGTTTTTT
TRBJ1-1	-	TRBV25-1	-	CASSEEGSMNTEAFF	TGTGCCAGCAGTGAAGAGGGTTCTATGAACACTGAAGCTTTCTTT
TRBJ1-1	few	TRBV7-9	TRBD1	CASSLGRTGETEAFF	TGTGCCAGCAGTTTAGGGAGGACAGGGGAAACTGAAGCTTTCTTT
TRBJ2-1	-	TRBV7-8	TRBD2	CASSTSGVQRNEQFF	TGTGCCAGCAGCACGAGCGGGGTCCAGAGGAATGAGCAGTTCTTC
TRBJ1-2	-	TRBV7-9	TRBD1	CASSFLQGNGYTF	TGTGCCAGCAGCTTTCTACAGGGGAATGGCTACACCTTC
TRBJ1-2	-	TRBV18	-	CASSRTEEFGYTF	TGTGCCAGCTCACGGACAGAGGAGTTTGGCTACACCTTC
TRBJ2-7	-	TRBV4-2	-	CASSQGLQLYEQYF	TGTGCCAGCAGCCAAGGTCTCCAACTCTACGAGCAGTACTTC
TRBJ2-7	-	TRBV6-6	-	CASSYSPGKGYEQYF	TGTGCCAGCAGTTACTCGCCAGGGAAAGGCTACGAGCAGTACTTC
TRBJ2-2	few	TRBV11-3	-	CASSPTGTTGELFF	TGTGCCAGCAGCCCTACAGGGACGACCGGGGAGCTGTTTTTT